This passage covers 27 T cell receptor beta chains from one sample sequenced in a study of identical twins. In TCRdb, the 5' RACE reads were re-called with MiXCR into one record per CDR3 protein. The table lists approximately 890,000 distinct CDR3 sequences, approximately 13% of them singletons. The sample was also linked to a second study, of yellow fever vaccine responses in identical twins.

Material for sequencing was PBMCs. All receptors derive from a woman under 30 in good health.

With respect to this clonotype: The junction departs from germline at one end; a sequencing error may be responsible. The chain combines TRBV6-2 or TRBV6-3 with TRBJ2-1; a weak D match, TRBD2 (5 bases). Germline V gene sequence: CDR1 MNHEY, CDR2 SVGEGT. The CDR3 has 14 residues. The CDR3 reads CASSYSLTRFLVIF. In nucleotides, the CDR3 is TGTGCCAGCAGTTACTCCCTCACTAGGTTTCTTGTGATCTTC.

This clonotype was counted a few times. The V gene is TRBV4-1, the J gene TRBJ2-5, with 12 bases that match TRBD2. V gave up 5 bases and J gave up 5 bases; unmatched junction bases: 6. Germline CDR1 is MGHRA and CDR2 is YSYEKL. The CDR3 is 15 amino acids. The DNA for the CDR3 is TGCGCCAGCAGCGCTCGACTAGCGGGGGAGGAGACCCAGTACTTC. Protein sequence: CASSARLAGEETQYF.

This rearrangement joins TRBV6-6 to TRBJ1-4; D is undetermined. CDR3 length equals 12 residues. From germline, CDR1 is MNHNY and CDR2 SVGAGI (reference sequence). Between the trimmed V and J ends, which lost 4 bases and 7 bases, there was a span of 7 bases. The CDR3 nucleotides read TGTGCCAGCAGTTTGGCCCGTGAAAAACTGTTTTTT. Protein: CASSLAREKLFF.

CDR3 in amino acids: CAISERERLQYF. The DNA of the CDR3 is TGTGCCATCAGTGAGAGGGAGCGGCTGCAGTACTTC. J is TRBJ2-7 and V is TRBV10-3, with D perhaps TRBD2 (5 bases). Trimming removed 2 bases at V and 9 bases at J, with 11 bases between. CDR1 and CDR2 from the germline V gene are ENHRY and SYGVKD. The CDR3 is made up of 12 amino acids.

The chain combines TRBV7-9 with TRBJ2-7; no clear D. The length of the CDR3 is 14 residues. Trimming removed 5 bases from V and 5 bases from J, with 16 bases in between. From germline, CDR1 is SEHNR and CDR2 FQNEAQ (reference sequence). This CDR3 is CASSNGGRLDEQYF. CDR3 in DNA: TGTGCCAGCAGCAACGGCGGCAGGCTTGACGAGCAGTACTTC.

This chain joins TRBV20-1 and TRBJ1-6; possibly TRBD1 for D (5 bases). Trimming took off 0 bases at V and 14 bases at J, with 17 bases between the two ends. This CDR3 comprises 14 residues. CDR1 DFQATT and CDR2 SNEGSKA come from the germline V gene (reference sequence). CDR3 bases: TGCAGTGCTAGAGAAGGGGACCGCCCGGGAGCCCTCCACTTT. This translates into CSAREGDRPGALHF.

This clonotype was picked up a small number of times. The rearrangement uses TRBV6-1 and TRBJ2-7, with a tentative D call TRBD1 (5 bases). Trimming took off 7 bases at V and 1 base at J, with 17 bases between the two ends. The CDR3 sequence is 15 residues long. The V gene's germline CDR1 is MNHNS and CDR2 SASEGT. CDR3: CASKPTAEMSYEQYF. Written as DNA, the CDR3 is TGTGCCAGCAAACCGACAGCCGAGATGTCCTACGAGCAGTACTTC.

This clonotype was counted a few times. The chain joins TRBV7-2 to TRBJ2-2; 10 nucleotides match TRBD2. Per germline, CDR1 SGHTA and CDR2 FQGNSA. The CDR3 is 16 residues long. Unmatched junction bases numbered 7, after V lost 4 bases and J lost 5 bases. DNA for the CDR3: TGTGCCAGCAGCTGGAGCGGGAGGGATGGGACCGGGGAGCTGTTTTTT. Residues: CASSWSGRDGTGELFF.

This clonotype was counted ten times or more. The chain couples TRBV7-9 to TRBJ2-5, with D unresolved. The length of the CDR3 is 15 residues. V dropped 4 bases and J dropped 3 bases, with 15 bases sitting between them. Germline V gene data show CDR1 as SEHNR and CDR2 as FQNEAQ (reference sequence). CDR3 sequence (DNA): TGTGCCAGCAGCTCCAGAGTCGGACGAAAAGAGACCCAGTACTTC. Residues: CASSSRVGRKETQYF. The entire variable domain, with the rest obtained from reference TRBV7-9 and TRBJ2-5, is as follows: DTGVSQNPRHKITKRGQNVTFRCDPISEHNRLYWYRQTLGQGPEFLTYFQNEAQLEKSRLLSDRFSAERPKGSFSTLEIQRTEQGDSAMYLCASSSRVGRKETQYFGPGTRLLVL.

CDR3 bases: TGCAGTGCTAGAGATGGGGCAAGGGAGTCGGAGACCCAGTACTTC. It yields the protein CSARDGARESETQYF. This rearrangement joins TRBV20-1 to TRBJ2-5, with D tentatively TRBD1 or TRBD2 (5 bases each). The CDR3 loop spans 15 amino acids. The germline CDR1 and CDR2 sequences are DFQATT and SNEGSKA (reference sequence). Between the trimmed V and J ends, which lost 0 bases and 5 bases, there was a span of 16 bases.

This clonotype occurred many times. This chain connects TRBV29-1 to TRBJ1-1; unclear D gene. Per germline, CDR1 SQVTM and CDR2 ANQGSEA. With 0 bases removed from V and 10 bases from J, the gap between germline ends came to 6 bases. CDR3 length equals 10 residues. The CDR3 nucleotides read TGCAGCGTTGAAGATCGAGCAGCTTTCTTT. Translation: CSVEDRAAFF.

The chain joins TRBV24-1 to TRBJ1-1; perhaps TRBD1 as D (5 bases). Trimming cost V 6 bases and J 3 bases, with 10 bases left between them. This CDR3 comprises 13 residues. Germline V gene sequence: CDR1 KGHDR, CDR2 SFDVKD. CDR3 bases: TGTGCCACCAGTCGGGGGTCGGACACTGAAGCTTTCTTT. It yields the protein CATSRGSDTEAFF.

This clonotype was found a few times. The gene calls are TRBV5-1 and TRBJ2-1; 8 bases fit TRBD1. Germline values: CDR1 SGHRS, CDR2 YFSETQ. V was clipped by 0 bases and J by 6 bases; unmatched bases: 5. This CDR3 region has 15 residues. CDR3 nucleotides: TGCGCCAGCAGCTTGGTTATGGACAGGGCCAATGAGCAGTTCTTC. This encodes CASSLVMDRANEQFF. Full variable domain (rest looked up from reference TRBV5-1 and TRBJ2-1): KAGVTQTPRYLIKTRGQQVTLSCSPISGHRSVSWYQQTPGQGLQFLFEYFSETQRNKGNFPGRFSGRQFSNSRSEMNVSTLELGDSALYLCASSLVMDRANEQFFGPGTRLTVL.

The chain combines TRBV7-9 with TRBJ2-1, with D perhaps TRBD1 (5 bases). Germline V CDR1 and CDR2: SEHNR, FQNEAQ (reference sequence). The germline V and J ends were trimmed by 8 bases and 8 bases, with 10 bases remaining between them. The CDR3 has 11 amino acids. As DNA, the CDR3 is TGTGCCAGCGGGAAGGGGTATGAGCAGTTCTTC. Translating it yields CASGKGYEQFF.

The chain has TRBV5-1 and TRBJ2-3; 10 nucleotides match TRBD1. The CDR3 length is 19 residues. Germline V lookup: CDR1 SGHRS, CDR2 YFSETQ. V lost 6 bases to trimming and J lost 0 bases; unmatched junction nucleotides: 16. The DNA for the CDR3 is TGCGCCAGCATCCCGGACAGGGGGACCGTACTCTCTAGCACAGATACGCAGTATTTT. Its translation is CASIPDRGTVLSSTDTQYF.

This clonotype was observed a handful of times. The genes are TRBV3-1 and TRBJ2-3; weak D call: TRBD2 (6 bases). Per the germline V gene, CDR1 is LGHDT and CDR2 is YNNKEL (reference sequence). V lost 1 base and J lost 3, with 11 bases in between. The CDR3 totals 15 residues. The CDR3 sequence: CASSQVAGRTDTQYF. Written as DNA, the CDR3 is TGTGCCAGCAGCCAAGTGGCAGGGAGGACAGATACGCAGTATTTT.

The chain recombines TRBV7-2 with TRBJ2-5; no clear D gene. The V end lost 5 bases, the J end lost 2 bases, and 9 bases lay between the germline ends. The CDR3 totals 13 residues. The germline V gene encodes CDR1 SGHTA and CDR2 FQGNSA. The CDR3 DNA reads as TGTGCCAGCAGCACCTCTCGACAAGAGACCCAGTACTTC. This translates into CASSTSRQETQYF. The whole variable domain, remainder taken from reference TRBV7-2 and TRBJ2-5, is GAGVSQSPSNKVTEKGKDVELRCDPISGHTALYWYRQSLGQGLEFLIYFQGNSAPDKSGLPSDRFSAERTGGSVSTLTIQRTQQEDSAVYLCASSTSRQETQYFGPGTRLLVL.

This clonotype has a count of ten or more. V and J are TRBV24-1 and TRBJ2-1; the D gene is possibly TRBD2 (6 bases). Trimming left V 1 base short and J 9 bases short, with 9 bases between. The CDR3 is made up of 13 amino acids. Germline V gene lookup returns CDR1 KGHDR and CDR2 SFDVKD. The CDR3 sequence: CATSDFIGGEQFF. The CDR3 coding sequence is TGTGCCACCAGTGATTTTATCGGGGGTGAGCAGTTCTTC.

The chain couples TRBV4-2 to TRBJ2-3, with TRBD1 matching 9 bases. Germline CDR1 and CDR2: LGHNA and YNFKEQ. CDR3 length equals 17 residues. Losses at the gene ends were 0 bases for V and 6 bases for J; bases not matched to a gene: 10. CDR3 amino acids: CASSQDIWTGAGDTQYF. The CDR3, as DNA: TGTGCCAGCAGCCAAGATATATGGACAGGGGCGGGGGATACGCAGTATTTT.

V gene TRBV6-1 combines with J gene TRBJ1-1; a weak D match, TRBD1 (5 bases). Trimming left V 6 bases short and J 4 bases short, with 15 bases between. CDR1 is MNHNS, CDR2 SASEGT, per germline. This CDR3 comprises 14 residues. For the CDR3, the DNA is TGTGCCAGCAGCGGCCAGGGACCCCCCACTGAAGCTTTCTTT. It yields the protein CASSGQGPPTEAFF.

This chain uses TRBV10-3 with TRBJ2-1; 9 bases match TRBD2. With 7 bases clipped from V and 2 bases from J, the junction kept 9 bases outside the gene matches. The CDR3 spans 16 residues. CDR1 ENHRY and CDR2 SYGVKD come from the germline V gene. CDR3 bases: TGTGCCATCACCGCAGCGGGGGGACGGACCTACAATGAGCAGTTCTTC. It yields the protein CAITAAGGRTYNEQFF.

This clonotype was detected only a few times. This chain connects TRBV1 to TRBJ1-1. TRBV1 is a listed pseudogene. The CDR3 totals 13 residues. CDR3 residues: CTSSQLTGPEAFF. The CDR3 nucleotides read TGCACCAGCAGCCAGCTGACGGGCCCTGAAGCTTTCTTT.

At least ten counts were recorded for this clonotype. The chain has TRBV5-1 and TRBJ2-5; D remains ambiguous. The germline gives CDR1 SGHRS, CDR2 YFSETQ. With 1 base removed from V and 3 bases from J, the gap between germline ends came to 4 bases. This CDR3 spans 12 amino acids. CDR3 residues: CASSLQEETQYF. CDR3 coding DNA: TGCGCCAGCAGCTTGCAGGAAGAGACCCAGTACTTC.

The chain carries TRBV24-1 and TRBJ2-1, with TRBD2 matching 7 bases. V was clipped by 1 base and J by 0 bases; unmatched bases: 2. The CDR3 spans 16 residues. Germline loops: CDR1 KGHDR, CDR2 SFDVKD. In DNA form, the CDR3 reads TGTGCCACCAGTGATTTTGGCGGGAGCTCCTACAATGAGCAGTTCTTC. Translating gives CATSDFGGSSYNEQFF.

The rearrangement links TRBV7-9 to TRBJ1-2; D might be TRBD1 (5 bases). From germline, CDR1 is SEHNR and CDR2 FQNEAQ (reference sequence). CDR3 length: 13 residues. With 5 bases removed from V and 8 bases from J, the gap between germline ends came to 15 bases. CDR3 sequence: CASSRGEGLGYTF. CDR3 nucleotides: TGTGCCAGCAGCCGAGGGGAGGGGCTCGGCTACACCTTC.

This clonotype was seen a few times. The gene calls are TRBV5-1 and TRBJ1-1; no reliable D call. V was pared by 7 bases and J by 0 bases, with 13 bases between. Germline assignment: CDR1 SGHRS and CDR2 YFSETQ. This CDR3 has 14 residues. This chain's CDR3 is CASHRGGMNTEAFF. The CDR3 DNA is TGCGCCAGCCATCGAGGAGGAATGAACACTGAAGCTTTCTTT.

V gene TRBV12-3 or TRBV12-4 combines with J gene TRBJ2-5; TRBD1 is a possible D gene (6 bases). The V end was cut by 6 bases, the J end by 5 bases, with 16 bases between. The CDR3 totals 14 residues. The CDR3 bases are TGTGCCAGCAGCCGAACAGGGTACGGGGAGACCCAGTACTTC. Amino acids: CASSRTGYGETQYF.